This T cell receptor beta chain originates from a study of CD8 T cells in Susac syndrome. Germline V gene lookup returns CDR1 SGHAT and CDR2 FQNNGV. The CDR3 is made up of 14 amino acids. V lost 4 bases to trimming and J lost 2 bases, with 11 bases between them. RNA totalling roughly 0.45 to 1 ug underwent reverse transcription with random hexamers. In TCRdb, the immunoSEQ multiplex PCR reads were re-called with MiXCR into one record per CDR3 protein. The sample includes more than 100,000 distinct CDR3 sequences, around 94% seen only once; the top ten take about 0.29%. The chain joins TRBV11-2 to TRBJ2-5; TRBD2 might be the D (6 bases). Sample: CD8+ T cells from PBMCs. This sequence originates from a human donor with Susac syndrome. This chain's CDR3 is CASSSPGLQETQYF. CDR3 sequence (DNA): TGTGCCAGCAGCTCGCCCGGACTACAAGAGACCCAGTACTTC.